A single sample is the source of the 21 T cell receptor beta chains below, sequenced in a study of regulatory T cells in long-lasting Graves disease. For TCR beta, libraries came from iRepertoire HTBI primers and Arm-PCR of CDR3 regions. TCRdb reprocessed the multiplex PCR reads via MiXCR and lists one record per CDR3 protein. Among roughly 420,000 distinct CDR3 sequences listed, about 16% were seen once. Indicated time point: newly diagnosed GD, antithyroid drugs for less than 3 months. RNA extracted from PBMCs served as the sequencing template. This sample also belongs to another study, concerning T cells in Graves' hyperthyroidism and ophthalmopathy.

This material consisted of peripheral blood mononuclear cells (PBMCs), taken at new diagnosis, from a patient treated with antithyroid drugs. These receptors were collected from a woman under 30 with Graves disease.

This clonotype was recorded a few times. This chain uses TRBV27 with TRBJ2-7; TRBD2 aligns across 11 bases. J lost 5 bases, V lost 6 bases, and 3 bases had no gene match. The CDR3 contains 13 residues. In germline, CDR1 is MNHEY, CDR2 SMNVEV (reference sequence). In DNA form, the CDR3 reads TGTGCCAGCAGACTAGCGGGAGCCGACGAGCAGTACTTC. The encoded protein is CASRLAGADEQYF.

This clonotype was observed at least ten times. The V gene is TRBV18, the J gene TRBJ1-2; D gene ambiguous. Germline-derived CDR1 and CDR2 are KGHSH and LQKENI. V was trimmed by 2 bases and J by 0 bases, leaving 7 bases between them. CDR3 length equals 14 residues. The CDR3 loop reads CASSPGVSNYGYTF. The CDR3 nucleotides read TGTGCCAGCTCACCAGGTGTCTCTAACTATGGCTACACCTTC.

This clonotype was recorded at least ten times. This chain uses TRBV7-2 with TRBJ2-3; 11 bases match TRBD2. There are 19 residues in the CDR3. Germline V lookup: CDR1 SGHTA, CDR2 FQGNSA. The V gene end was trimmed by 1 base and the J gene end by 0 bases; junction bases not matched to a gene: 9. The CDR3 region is CASSLVVSGRAPSTDTQYF. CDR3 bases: TGTGCCAGCAGCTTAGTAGTTAGCGGGAGGGCCCCTAGCACAGATACGCAGTATTTT. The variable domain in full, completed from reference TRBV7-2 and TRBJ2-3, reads GAGVSQSPSNKVTEKGKDVELRCDPISGHTALYWYRQSLGQGLEFLIYFQGNSAPDKSGLPSDRFSAERTGGSVSTLTIQRTQQEDSAVYLCASSLVVSGRAPSTDTQYFGPGTRLTVL.

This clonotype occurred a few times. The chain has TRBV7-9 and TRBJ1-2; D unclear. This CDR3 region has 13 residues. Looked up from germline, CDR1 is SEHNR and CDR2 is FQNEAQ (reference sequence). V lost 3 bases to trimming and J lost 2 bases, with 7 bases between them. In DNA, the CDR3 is TGTGCCAGCAGCTTCAAGGAAAACTATGGCTACACCTTC. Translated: CASSFKENYGYTF. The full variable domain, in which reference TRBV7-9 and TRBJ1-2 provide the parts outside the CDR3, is DTGVSQNPRHKITKRGQNVTFRCDPISEHNRLYWYRQTLGQGPEFLTYFQNEAQLEKSRLLSDRFSAERPKGSFSTLEIQRTEQGDSAMYLCASSFKENYGYTFGSGTRLTVV.

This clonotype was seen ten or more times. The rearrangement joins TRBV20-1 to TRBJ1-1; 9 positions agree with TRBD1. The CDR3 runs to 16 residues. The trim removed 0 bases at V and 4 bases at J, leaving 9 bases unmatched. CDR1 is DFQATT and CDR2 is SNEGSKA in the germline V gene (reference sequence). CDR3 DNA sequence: TGCAGTGCTAGAGATCGGGGACAGGGAAGTGCCACTGAAGCTTTCTTT. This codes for CSARDRGQGSATEAFF.

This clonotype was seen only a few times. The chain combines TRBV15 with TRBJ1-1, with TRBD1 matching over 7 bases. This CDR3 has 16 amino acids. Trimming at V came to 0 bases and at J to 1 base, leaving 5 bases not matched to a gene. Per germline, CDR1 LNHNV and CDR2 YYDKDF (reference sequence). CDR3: CATSRDGDSWNTEAFF. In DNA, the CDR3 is TGTGCCACCAGCAGAGATGGGGACAGCTGGAACACTGAAGCTTTCTTT.

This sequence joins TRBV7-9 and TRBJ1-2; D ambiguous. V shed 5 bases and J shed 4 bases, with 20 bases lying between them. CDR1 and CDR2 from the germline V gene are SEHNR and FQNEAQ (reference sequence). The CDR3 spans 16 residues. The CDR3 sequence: CASSPLDRIILYGYTF. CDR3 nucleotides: TGTGCCAGCAGCCCCCTGGACCGGATAATTCTCTATGGCTACACCTTC.

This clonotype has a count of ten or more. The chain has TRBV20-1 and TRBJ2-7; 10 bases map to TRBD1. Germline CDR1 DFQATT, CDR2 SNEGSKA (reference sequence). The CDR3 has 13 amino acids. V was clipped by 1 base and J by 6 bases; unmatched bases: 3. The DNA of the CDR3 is TGCAGTGCTAGAGGACAGGGGGCTGCCGAGCAGTACTTC. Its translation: CSARGQGAAEQYF.

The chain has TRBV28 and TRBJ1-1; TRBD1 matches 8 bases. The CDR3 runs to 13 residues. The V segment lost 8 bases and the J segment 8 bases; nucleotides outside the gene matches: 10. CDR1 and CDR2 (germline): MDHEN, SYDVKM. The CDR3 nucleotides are TGTGCCAGCCACCGCCTAAGGGACAGGGAAGCTTTCTTT. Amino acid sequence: CASHRLRDREAFF. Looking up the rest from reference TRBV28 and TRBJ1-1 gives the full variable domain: DVKVTQSSRYLVKRTGEKVFLECVQDMDHENMFWYRQDPGLGLRLIYFSYDVKMKEKGDIPEGYSVSREKKERFSLILESASTNQTSMYLCASHRLRDREAFFGQGTRLTVV.

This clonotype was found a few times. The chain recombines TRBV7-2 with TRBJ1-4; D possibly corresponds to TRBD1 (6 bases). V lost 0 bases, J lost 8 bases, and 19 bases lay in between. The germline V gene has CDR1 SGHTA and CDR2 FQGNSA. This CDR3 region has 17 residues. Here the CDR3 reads CASSLAGGAMVGEKLFF. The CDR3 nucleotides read TGTGCCAGCAGCTTAGCCGGGGGCGCGATGGTGGGGGAAAAACTGTTTTTT.

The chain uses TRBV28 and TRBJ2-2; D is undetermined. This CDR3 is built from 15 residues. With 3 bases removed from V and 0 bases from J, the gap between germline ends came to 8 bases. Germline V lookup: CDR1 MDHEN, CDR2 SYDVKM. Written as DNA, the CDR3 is TGTGCCAGCAGTTTCGACCTCGCGAACACCGGGGAGCTGTTTTTT. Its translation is CASSFDLANTGELFF. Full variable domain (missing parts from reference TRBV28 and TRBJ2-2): DVKVTQSSRYLVKRTGEKVFLECVQDMDHENMFWYRQDPGLGLRLIYFSYDVKMKEKGDIPEGYSVSREKKERFSLILESASTNQTSMYLCASSFDLANTGELFFGEGSRLTVL.

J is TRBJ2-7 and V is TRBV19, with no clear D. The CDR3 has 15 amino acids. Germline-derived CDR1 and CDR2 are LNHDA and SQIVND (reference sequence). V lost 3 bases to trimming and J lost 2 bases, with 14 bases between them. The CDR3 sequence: CASSMGGYGTYEQYF. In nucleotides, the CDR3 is TGTGCCAGTAGTATGGGTGGTTACGGAACCTACGAGCAGTACTTC.

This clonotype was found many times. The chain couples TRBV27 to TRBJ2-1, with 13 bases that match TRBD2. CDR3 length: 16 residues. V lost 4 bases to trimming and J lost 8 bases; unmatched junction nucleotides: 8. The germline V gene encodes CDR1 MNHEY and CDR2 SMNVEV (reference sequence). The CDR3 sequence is CASSSPRLAGGYEQFF. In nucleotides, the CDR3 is TGTGCCAGCAGTTCCCCCCGACTAGCGGGAGGTTATGAGCAGTTCTTC.

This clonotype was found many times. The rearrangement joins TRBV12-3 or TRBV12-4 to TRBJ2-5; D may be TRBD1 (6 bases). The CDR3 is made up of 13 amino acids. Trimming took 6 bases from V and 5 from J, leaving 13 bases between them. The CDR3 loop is CASSPTGLETQYF. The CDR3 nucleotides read TGTGCCAGCAGCCCTACAGGGTTGGAGACCCAGTACTTC.

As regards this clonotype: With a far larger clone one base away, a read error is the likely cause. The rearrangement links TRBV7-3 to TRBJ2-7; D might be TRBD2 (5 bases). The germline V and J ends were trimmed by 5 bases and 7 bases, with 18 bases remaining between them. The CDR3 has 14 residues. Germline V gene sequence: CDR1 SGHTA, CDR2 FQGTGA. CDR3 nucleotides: TGTGCCAGCAGCACCCTCTCCAGCGGTGATGAGCAGTACTTC. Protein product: CASSTLSSGDEQYF.

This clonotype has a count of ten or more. CDR3: CASSTRLAGVGTDTQYF. In nucleotides, the CDR3 is TGTGCCAGCAGTACCCGACTAGCGGGAGTTGGCACAGATACGCAGTATTTT. The chain couples TRBV28 to TRBJ2-3, with TRBD2 matching over 12 bases. This CDR3 contains 17 residues. Germline V gives CDR1 MDHEN, CDR2 SYDVKM. V dropped 5 bases and J dropped 1; count of bases not matched to a gene: 7.

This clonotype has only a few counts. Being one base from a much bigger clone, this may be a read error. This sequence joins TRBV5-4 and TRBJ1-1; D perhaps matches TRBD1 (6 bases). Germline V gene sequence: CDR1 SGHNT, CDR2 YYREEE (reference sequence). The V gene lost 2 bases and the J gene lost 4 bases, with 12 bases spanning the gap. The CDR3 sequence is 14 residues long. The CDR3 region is CASSLWGPGTEAFF. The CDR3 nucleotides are TGTGCCAGCAGCTTATGGGGGCCCGGCACTGAAGCTTTCTTT.

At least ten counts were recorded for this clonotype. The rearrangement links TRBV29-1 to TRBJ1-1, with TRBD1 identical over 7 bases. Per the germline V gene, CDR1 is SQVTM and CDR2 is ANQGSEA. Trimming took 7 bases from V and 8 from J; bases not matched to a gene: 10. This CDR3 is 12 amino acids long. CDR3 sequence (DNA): TGCAGCGCCTATAGGACAGGAGAAGAAGCTTTCTTT. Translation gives CSAYRTGEEAFF.

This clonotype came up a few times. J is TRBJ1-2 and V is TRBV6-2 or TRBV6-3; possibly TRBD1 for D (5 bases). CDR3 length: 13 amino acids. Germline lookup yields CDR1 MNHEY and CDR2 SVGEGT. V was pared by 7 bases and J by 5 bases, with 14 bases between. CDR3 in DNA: TGTGCCAGCACCAGGGCGGTGTGGTATGGCTACACCTTC. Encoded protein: CASTRAVWYGYTF.

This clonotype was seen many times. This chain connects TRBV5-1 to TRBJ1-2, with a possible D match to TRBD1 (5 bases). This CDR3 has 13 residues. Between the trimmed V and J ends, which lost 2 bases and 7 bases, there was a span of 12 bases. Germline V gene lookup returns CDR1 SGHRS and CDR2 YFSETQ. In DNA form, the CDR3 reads TGCGCCAGCAGCTTCGAGGCCAGGGCTGGCTACACCTTC. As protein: CASSFEARAGYTF.

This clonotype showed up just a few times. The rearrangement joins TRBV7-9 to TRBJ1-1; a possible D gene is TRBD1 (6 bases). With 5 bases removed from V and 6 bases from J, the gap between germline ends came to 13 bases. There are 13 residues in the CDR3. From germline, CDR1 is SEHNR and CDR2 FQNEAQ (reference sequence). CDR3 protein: CASSPPGASEAFF. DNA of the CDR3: TGTGCCAGCAGCCCACCGGGGGCTTCTGAAGCTTTCTTT. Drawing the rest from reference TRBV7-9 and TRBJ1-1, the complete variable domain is DTGVSQNPRHKITKRGQNVTFRCDPISEHNRLYWYRQTLGQGPEFLTYFQNEAQLEKSRLLSDRFSAERPKGSFSTLEIQRTEQGDSAMYLCASSPPGASEAFFGQGTRLTVV.